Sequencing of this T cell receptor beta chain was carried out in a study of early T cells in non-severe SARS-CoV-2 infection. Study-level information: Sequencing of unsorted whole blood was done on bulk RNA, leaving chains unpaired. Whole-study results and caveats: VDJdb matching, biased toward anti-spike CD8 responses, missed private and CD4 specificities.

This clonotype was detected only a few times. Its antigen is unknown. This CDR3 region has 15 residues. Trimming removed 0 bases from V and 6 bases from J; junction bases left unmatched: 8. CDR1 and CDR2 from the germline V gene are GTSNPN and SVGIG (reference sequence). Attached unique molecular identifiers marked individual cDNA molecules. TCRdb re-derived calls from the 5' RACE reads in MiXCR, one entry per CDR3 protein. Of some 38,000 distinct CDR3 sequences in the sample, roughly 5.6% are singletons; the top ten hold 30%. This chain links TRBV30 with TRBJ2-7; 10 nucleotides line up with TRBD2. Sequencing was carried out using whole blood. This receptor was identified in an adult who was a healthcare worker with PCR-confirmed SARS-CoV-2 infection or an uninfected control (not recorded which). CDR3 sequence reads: CAWSVKSSGRSEQYF. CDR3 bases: TGTGCCTGGAGTGTAAAGTCTAGCGGGAGAAGCGAGCAGTACTTC.